This T cell receptor (beta chain) stems from a study of T cells after yellow fever vaccination. The CDR3 covers 15 residues. Looked up from germline, CDR1 is MGHRA and CDR2 is YSYEKL. The V end was cut by 0 bases, the J end by 8 bases, with 13 bases between. UMIs were added to TCR cDNA along with a universal primer site when it was made by 5'RACE template switching. Via MiXCR, TCRdb re-called the 5' RACE reads, giving one row per CDR3 protein. The sample contains some 32,000 distinct CDR3 sequences, more than 6.5% of which appear only once. General study results and limits: When the response was secondary, it was weaker but reached its peak faster, day 5 versus 15. Contamination of FACS-sorted repertoires by abundant clonotypes from the bulk population could occur. The booster response re-showed most primary clones: around 97% CD4, almost 90% CD8.

This clonotype has just a few counts. The TCR was taken from a young man who received the YFV17D yellow fever vaccine. The chain links TRBV4-1 to TRBJ1-4, with D unclear. The sequencing used PBMCs, either bulk or a sorted T-cell subset (CD4+, CD8+, memory, or dextramer-sorted; not recorded which), collected on the day of the first yellow fever vaccination. This CDR3 reads CASSQEWVRGEKLFF. DNA for the CDR3: TGCGCCAGCAGCCAAGAGTGGGTTAGAGGGGAAAAACTGTTTTTT.